This section outlines one T cell receptor (beta chain) sequence together with its context. Its target is not known. Sequenced by immunoSEQ multiplex PCR; TCRdb stores in-frame clones only, minus some. The sample has roughly 150,000 clones; 89% are singletons. CDR1 and CDR2 from the germline V gene are MGHRA and YSYEKL. Trimming removed 2 bases from V and 0 bases from J, with 10 bases in between. The CDR3 loop spans 16 amino acids. From the roughly 110-subject validation cohort, which was separate from the roughly 610-subject first cohort, the donors were drawn. These data are taken from a study of cytomegalovirus exposure and HLA in healthy donors. Study results and limitations: Most observed TCR sequences were rare, whereas some public TCRs were detected in many donors. Later, an analysis found that TCR clusters from the first cohort tended to co-occur in the roughly 120 validation repertoires. Confirmation in vitro established that a few CMV-associated chains were specific for CMV antigens.

Sequenced input: PBMCs. The V and J genes are TRBV4-1 and TRBJ2-2; D possibly corresponds to TRBD1 (6 bases). This clonotype originated in a man younger than 35 in good health and CMV-seropositive. The CDR3 DNA sequence: TGCGCCAGCAGCCAATTCAGGGGACCGAACACCGGGGAGCTGTTTTTT. Its protein is CASSQFRGPNTGELFF.